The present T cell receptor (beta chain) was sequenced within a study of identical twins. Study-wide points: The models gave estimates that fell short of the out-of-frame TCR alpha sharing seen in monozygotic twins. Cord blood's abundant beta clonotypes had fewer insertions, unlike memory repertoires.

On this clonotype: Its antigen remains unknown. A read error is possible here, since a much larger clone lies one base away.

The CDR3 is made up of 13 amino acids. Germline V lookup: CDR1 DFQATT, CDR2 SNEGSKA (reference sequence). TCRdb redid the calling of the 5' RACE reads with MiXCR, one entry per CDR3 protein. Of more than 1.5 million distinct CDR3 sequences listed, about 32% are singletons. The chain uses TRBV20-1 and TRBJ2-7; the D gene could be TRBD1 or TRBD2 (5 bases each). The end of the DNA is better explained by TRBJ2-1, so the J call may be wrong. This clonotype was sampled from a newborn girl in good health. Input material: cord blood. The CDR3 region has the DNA TGCAGTGCTAGAGCGGGGCCCTCCTACGAGCAGTTCTTC. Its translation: CSARAGPSYEQFF.